This T cell receptor beta chain stems from a study of T cell clonality in common variable immunodeficiency. The assay was immunoSEQ multiplex PCR, and TCRdb's table has in-frame clones only and misses some. Altogether about 47,000 clones were found in the sample, and no singletons occur. In its sample, this clone was seen many times. Sequencing ends 3 residues short of the CDR3 end; the germline J gene provides the rest. The CDR3 runs to 14 residues. Per germline, CDR1 SGHRS and CDR2 YFSETQ. J gave up 1 base and V 4 bases, and 5 bases lay outside the gene matches. This chain joins TRBV5-1 and TRBJ2-7, with 7 bases aligning to TRBD1. What was sequenced was peripheral blood mononuclear cells. The source of this sequence is a person aged 18 to 75 in good health. CDR3 in amino acids: CASSLDRPSYEQYF. The part of the CDR3 DNA that was read is TGCGCCAGCAGCCTGGACAGGCCGTCCTACGAG.